These T cell receptor beta chains were read from a single sample in a study of T cells in localized non-small cell lung cancer. Data came from immunoSEQ multiplex PCR; TCRdb stores just in-frame clones and leaves some out. This table has tens of thousands of clones, roughly 90% appearing once. The material sequenced was peripheral blood, taken before any cancer treatment. The receptors were gathered from a man aged 40 to 69 with stage I squamous cell lung carcinoma. Each CDR3 is given with its conserved first and last residue. The D gene is left open where the match is weak. Expanded clones get a size class; other rows say once, few or many, or leave the size out.

CDR3nt: TGCGCCAGCAGCCGTACTCGACTAGCGGGGGACTACGAGCAGTACTTC
CDR3aa: CASSRTRLAGDYEQYF
j_gene: TRBJ2-7
v_gene: TRBV4-1
d_gene: TRBD2
abundance: NA

CDR3nt: TGTGCCAGCAGTACCCCAAGCAGGGGAGCACCCCTCCACTTT
CDR3aa: CASSTPSRGAPLHF
j_gene: TRBJ1-6
v_gene: TRBV28
d_gene: NA
abundance: few

CDR3nt: TGCGCCAGCAGCTTGGAGCAAGACTACGAGCAGTACTTC
CDR3aa: CASSLEQDYEQYF
j_gene: TRBJ2-7
v_gene: TRBV5-1
d_gene: NA
abundance: NA

CDR3nt: TGCGCCAGCTCCTTCCAGGGGGGGAACACCGGGGAGCTGTTTTTT
CDR3aa: CASSFQGGNTGELFF
j_gene: TRBJ2-2
v_gene: TRBV5-1
d_gene: NA
abundance: NA

CDR3nt: TGTGCCAGCAGCCTTTTAGATACGCAGTATTTT
CDR3aa: CASSLLDTQYF
j_gene: TRBJ2-3
v_gene: TRBV7-9
d_gene: NA
abundance: NA

CDR3nt: TGTGCCAGCAGCGATTTGGGACTAGCGGTTTTCTACGAGCAGTACTTC
CDR3aa: CASSDLGLAVFYEQYF
j_gene: TRBJ2-7
v_gene: TRBV9
d_gene: TRBD2
abundance: NA

CDR3nt: TGTGCCATCAGTGAGTCGTTGGGGGTGGTGACAGATACGCAGTATTTT
CDR3aa: CAISESLGVVTDTQYF
j_gene: TRBJ2-3
v_gene: TRBV10-3
d_gene: NA
abundance: NA

CDR3nt: TGTGCCAGCAGTTTTATTGGACAGGGTAATCAGCCCCAGCATTTT
CDR3aa: CASSFIGQGNQPQHF
j_gene: TRBJ1-5
v_gene: TRBV28
d_gene: TRBD1
abundance: NA

CDR3nt: TGTGCCAGCAGCTTAGTAGGGGGTGGTAATCAGCCCCAGCATTTT
CDR3aa: CASSLVGGGNQPQHF
j_gene: TRBJ1-5
v_gene: TRBV7-8
d_gene: NA
abundance: NA

CDR3nt: TGTGCCAGCAGCTTGGGAGGGGGGAGGACAGATACGCAGTATTTT
CDR3aa: CASSLGGGRTDTQYF
j_gene: TRBJ2-3
v_gene: TRBV11-2
d_gene: NA
abundance: NA

CDR3nt: TGTGCCAGCAGTGGAGGGGACCACCCTAATCGGCCCCAGCATTTT
CDR3aa: CASSGGDHPNRPQHF
j_gene: TRBJ1-5
v_gene: TRBV6-1
d_gene: NA
abundance: NA

CDR3nt: TGTGCCAGCAGCTTACGTTCAGGGCTATCCTACGAGCAGTACTTC
CDR3aa: CASSLRSGLSYEQYF
j_gene: TRBJ2-7
v_gene: TRBV11-2
d_gene: NA
abundance: NA

CDR3nt: TGTGCCAGCAGTCCCCGAGGGACAGGCCGTGAAGCTTTCTTT
CDR3aa: CASSPRGTGREAFF
j_gene: TRBJ1-1
v_gene: TRBV6-5
d_gene: TRBD1
abundance: NA

CDR3nt: TGTGCCATCAGTGAGATGGCGGAGACCCAGTACTTC
CDR3aa: CAISEMAETQYF
j_gene: TRBJ2-5
v_gene: TRBV10-3
d_gene: NA
abundance: NA

CDR3nt: TGTGCCAGCAGGCCCGGGAGGGGCCGTGAAGCTTTCTTT
CDR3aa: CASRPGRGREAFF
j_gene: TRBJ1-1
v_gene: TRBV6-1
d_gene: NA
abundance: NA

CDR3nt: TGTGCCAGCAGTGAAAATGGGAGACTAGCGGCCACCAACTTC
CDR3aa: CASSENGRLAATNF
j_gene: TRBJ2-7
v_gene: TRBV6-1
d_gene: TRBD2
abundance: few

CDR3nt: TGCGCCAGCAGCCTTATGGGGACTAGCGGGGGGCCCTGGAGGAATGAGCAGTTCTTC
CDR3aa: CASSLMGTSGGPWRNEQFF
j_gene: TRBJ2-1
v_gene: TRBV10-2
d_gene: TRBD2
abundance: once

CDR3nt: TGTGCCAGCAGCCTACGGGACGGTTCTAATGAAAAACTGTTTTTT
CDR3aa: CASSLRDGSNEKLFF
j_gene: TRBJ1-4
v_gene: TRBV4-2
d_gene: NA
abundance: NA

CDR3nt: TGTGCCAGCTCACCACCGGAGGGCGGAAACACCATATATTTT
CDR3aa: CASSPPEGGNTIYF
j_gene: TRBJ1-3
v_gene: TRBV18
d_gene: NA
abundance: NA

CDR3nt: TGTGCCAGCAGCTTTAGGGGACAGGAGAGCTCTGGGGCCAACGTCCTGACTTTC
CDR3aa: CASSFRGQESSGANVLTF
j_gene: TRBJ2-6
v_gene: TRBV11-2
d_gene: TRBD1
abundance: NA

CDR3nt: TGTGCCAGCAGTTCAGCACTAGCGGGTTTCTACAATGAGCAGTTCTTC
CDR3aa: CASSSALAGFYNEQFF
j_gene: TRBJ2-1
v_gene: TRBV6-5
d_gene: TRBD2
abundance: NA

CDR3nt: TGCGCCAGCAGCATCGTCCCCGGGAACACTGAAGCTTTCTTT
CDR3aa: CASSIVPGNTEAFF
j_gene: TRBJ1-1
v_gene: TRBV5-1
d_gene: NA
abundance: NA

CDR3nt: TGTGCCAGCAGTTCTTGGACAGGGACAGAAACTGAAGCTTTCTTT
CDR3aa: CASSSWTGTETEAFF
j_gene: TRBJ1-1
v_gene: TRBV27
d_gene: TRBD1
abundance: NA

CDR3nt: TGTGCCAGCAGCTTAGCCCGAAGAGCTTTCTTT
CDR3aa: CASSLARRAFF
j_gene: TRBJ1-1
v_gene: TRBV7-2
d_gene: NA
abundance: NA

CDR3nt: TGTGCCAGCAGTTTCCCCGCCGGGCAGGGCAAAGATACGCAGTATTTT
CDR3aa: CASSFPAGQGKDTQYF
j_gene: TRBJ2-3
v_gene: TRBV6-6
d_gene: NA
abundance: NA

CDR3nt: TGTGCCAGCACTCCGGGGCTTGGGTATGGCTACACCTTC
CDR3aa: CASTPGLGYGYTF
j_gene: TRBJ1-2
v_gene: TRBV27
d_gene: NA
abundance: NA

CDR3nt: TGTGCCAGCAGCTCGACCTGGGGGCAAGAGACCCAGTACTTC
CDR3aa: CASSSTWGQETQYF
j_gene: TRBJ2-5
v_gene: TRBV7-8
d_gene: NA
abundance: NA

CDR3nt: TGTGCCAGCAGCTTCGCAGTTGCCGGGGAGCTGTTTTTT
CDR3aa: CASSFAVAGELFF
j_gene: TRBJ2-2
v_gene: TRBV7-2
d_gene: NA
abundance: NA

CDR3nt: TGTGCCAGCTCAACTCTGAGGGCGGACATTCAGTACTTC
CDR3aa: CASSTLRADIQYF
j_gene: TRBJ2-4
v_gene: TRBV18
d_gene: NA
abundance: NA

CDR3nt: TGTGCCAGCAGCTTGATGTGGGGGGCGAACACTGAAGCTTTCTTT
CDR3aa: CASSLMWGANTEAFF
j_gene: TRBJ1-1
v_gene: TRBV5-6
d_gene: NA
abundance: once

CDR3nt: TGCGCCAGCAGCTTGTTAGGGGTGGACGGTGAAAAACTGTTTTTT
CDR3aa: CASSLLGVDGEKLFF
j_gene: TRBJ1-4
v_gene: TRBV5-1
d_gene: NA
abundance: NA

CDR3nt: TGTGCCAGCAGCCCCTATACAGCCTACAATGAGCAGTTCTTC
CDR3aa: CASSPYTAYNEQFF
j_gene: TRBJ2-1
v_gene: TRBV7-3
d_gene: NA
abundance: NA

CDR3nt: TGTGCCAGCAGCCGAGAGACAAACCCGTCCGGGGGATCCTCCTACGAGCAGTACTTC
CDR3aa: CASSRETNPSGGSSYEQYF
j_gene: TRBJ2-7
v_gene: TRBV4-2
d_gene: NA
abundance: NA

CDR3nt: TGCGCCAGCAGCTTGGACAGGGGAGCAACTAATGAAAAACTGTTTTTT
CDR3aa: CASSLDRGATNEKLFF
j_gene: TRBJ1-4
v_gene: TRBV5-1
d_gene: TRBD1
abundance: NA

CDR3nt: TGCGCCAGCAGCTCCACAGGAAACCCCTACAATGAGCAGTTCTTC
CDR3aa: CASSSTGNPYNEQFF
j_gene: TRBJ2-1
v_gene: TRBV5-1
d_gene: NA
abundance: NA

CDR3nt: TGCGCCAGCAGGTACAGGCCCACAGGCTCCTACGAGCAGTACTTC
CDR3aa: CASRYRPTGSYEQYF
j_gene: TRBJ2-7
v_gene: TRBV4-1
d_gene: NA
abundance: NA

CDR3nt: TGTGCCAGCAGCTGGGCGGGGAGCTCTGGAAACACCATATATTTT
CDR3aa: CASSWAGSSGNTIYF
j_gene: TRBJ1-3
v_gene: TRBV5-8
d_gene: NA
abundance: NA